Each of the 10 T cell receptor beta chains below was sequenced from the same sample in a study of blood T cell repertoires in COVID-19. TCRdb's table, derived via immunoSEQ multiplex PCR, lists solely in-frame clones and lacks some. The sample lists about 400,000 clones, about 87% occurring once. The sample was PBMCs or T cells enriched from blood (not recorded which). These receptor sequences come from a woman aged 45-59 years who had recovered from COVID-19.

V usage is TRBV3-1 (or the pseudogene TRBV3-2) and J usage is TRBJ1-6; D gene unclear. Trimming cost V 4 bases and J 5 bases, with 6 bases left between them. The CDR3 has 13 residues. Germline CDR1 LGHDT, CDR2 YNNKEL (reference sequence). The CDR3 DNA is TGTGCCAGCAGCCTCTCAGATAATTCACCCCTCCACTTT. Residues: CASSLSDNSPLHF.

The chain has TRBV19 and TRBJ1-6; TRBD1 is a possible D gene (5 bases). Per the germline V gene, CDR1 is LNHDA and CDR2 is SQIVND (reference sequence). Trimming cost V 7 bases and J 6 bases, with 16 bases left between them. The CDR3 runs 15 residues. The CDR3 region is CASKDRGVTNSPLHF. CDR3 nucleotide sequence: TGTGCCAGTAAAGACCGGGGGGTAACTAATTCACCCCTCCACTTT. Full variable domain (rest looked up from reference TRBV19 and TRBJ1-6): DGGITQSPKYLFRKEGQNVTLSCEQNLNHDAMYWYRQDPGQGLRLIYYSQIVNDFQKGDIAEGYSVSREKKESFPLTVTSAQKNPTAFYLCASKDRGVTNSPLHFGNGTRLTVT.

The chain recombines TRBV5-4 with TRBJ2-3; TRBD1 might be the D (5 bases). Trimming left V 1 base short and J 0 bases short, with 12 bases between. This CDR3 is built from 16 residues. Germline values: CDR1 SGHNT, CDR2 YYREEE (reference sequence). CDR3 in amino acids: CASSLKGHASTDTQYF. As DNA, the CDR3 is TGTGCCAGCAGCTTGAAGGGGCACGCTAGCACAGATACGCAGTATTTT. The whole variable domain, filled in from reference TRBV5-4 and TRBJ2-3, reads ETGVTQSPTHLIKTRGQQVTLRCSSQSGHNTVSWYQQALGQGPQFIFQYYREEENGRGNFPPRFSGLQFPNYSSELNVNALELDDSALYLCASSLKGHASTDTQYFGPGTRLTVL.

The chain carries TRBV18 and TRBJ1-1; D perhaps matches TRBD1 (5 bases). The CDR3 covers 14 residues. Trimming stripped 2 bases from V and 3 bases from J, with 10 bases between. The germline V gene has CDR1 KGHSH and CDR2 LQKENI. CDR3 sequence: CASSPDSWDTEAFF. As DNA, the CDR3 is TGTGCCAGCTCACCAGACAGCTGGGACACTGAAGCTTTCTTT.

The chain has TRBV18 and TRBJ2-5; 8 bases are shared with TRBD1. Germline values: CDR1 KGHSH, CDR2 LQKENI. This CDR3 comprises 15 residues. V trimming: 3 bases; J trimming: 5 bases; junction bases outside the gene matches: 8. The CDR3 region has the DNA TGTGCCAGCTCACCGTCTCGGACAGGGCAGGAGACCCAGTACTTC. Translated: CASSPSRTGQETQYF.

CDR3 coding DNA: TGTGCCAGCAGCTTAACGACAGGCCCAAGACCTTTCTACGAGCAGTACTTC. The encoded protein is CASSLTTGPRPFYEQYF. The chain recombines TRBV7-9 with TRBJ2-7, with TRBD1 as a possible D gene (6 bases). V gave up 2 bases and J gave up 3 bases, with 20 bases separating them. The germline CDR1 and CDR2 sequences are SEHNR and FQNEAQ (reference sequence). CDR3 size: 17 residues.

This clone was seen a single time. This chain connects TRBV18 to TRBJ2-2; D is ambiguous. The CDR3 totals 13 residues. Germline loops: CDR1 KGHSH, CDR2 LQKENI. The V end was cut by 3 bases, the J end by 5 bases, with 7 bases between. CDR3: CASSPGRTGELFF. For the CDR3, the DNA is TGTGCCAGCTCACCGGGCAGGACCGGGGAGCTGTTTTTT.

CDR3 loop: CSAIQGFEQYF. CDR3 bases: TGCAGTGCTATCCAGGGTTTCGAGCAGTACTTC. The V call is TRBV20-1, the J call TRBJ2-7, with D maybe TRBD1 (5 bases). CDR3 length: 11 residues. Trimming shortened V by 4 bases and J by 6 bases, and 10 bases separated the two germline ends. The V gene's germline CDR1 is DFQATT and CDR2 SNEGSKA (reference sequence).

The chain carries TRBV9 and TRBJ2-7; 9 nucleotides line up with TRBD1. J gave up 1 base and V 3 bases, and 5 bases lay outside the gene matches. The CDR3 has 15 amino acids. Germline V gene lookup returns CDR1 SGDLS and CDR2 YYNGEE. The CDR3 protein is CASSGSGTGSYEQYF. The CDR3 nucleotides are TGTGCCAGCAGCGGATCCGGGACAGGGTCCTACGAGCAGTACTTC.

The V gene is TRBV3-1 (or the pseudogene TRBV3-2), the J gene TRBJ2-1; a possible D gene is TRBD1 (6 bases). CDR3 length equals 13 residues. Trimming took 6 bases from V and 10 from J, leaving 16 bases between them. Germline-derived CDR1 and CDR2 are LGHDT and YNNKEL (reference sequence). CDR3 residues: CASRFGQGIEQFF. CDR3 nucleotides: TGTGCCAGCAGATTCGGTCAGGGGATCGAGCAGTTCTTC.